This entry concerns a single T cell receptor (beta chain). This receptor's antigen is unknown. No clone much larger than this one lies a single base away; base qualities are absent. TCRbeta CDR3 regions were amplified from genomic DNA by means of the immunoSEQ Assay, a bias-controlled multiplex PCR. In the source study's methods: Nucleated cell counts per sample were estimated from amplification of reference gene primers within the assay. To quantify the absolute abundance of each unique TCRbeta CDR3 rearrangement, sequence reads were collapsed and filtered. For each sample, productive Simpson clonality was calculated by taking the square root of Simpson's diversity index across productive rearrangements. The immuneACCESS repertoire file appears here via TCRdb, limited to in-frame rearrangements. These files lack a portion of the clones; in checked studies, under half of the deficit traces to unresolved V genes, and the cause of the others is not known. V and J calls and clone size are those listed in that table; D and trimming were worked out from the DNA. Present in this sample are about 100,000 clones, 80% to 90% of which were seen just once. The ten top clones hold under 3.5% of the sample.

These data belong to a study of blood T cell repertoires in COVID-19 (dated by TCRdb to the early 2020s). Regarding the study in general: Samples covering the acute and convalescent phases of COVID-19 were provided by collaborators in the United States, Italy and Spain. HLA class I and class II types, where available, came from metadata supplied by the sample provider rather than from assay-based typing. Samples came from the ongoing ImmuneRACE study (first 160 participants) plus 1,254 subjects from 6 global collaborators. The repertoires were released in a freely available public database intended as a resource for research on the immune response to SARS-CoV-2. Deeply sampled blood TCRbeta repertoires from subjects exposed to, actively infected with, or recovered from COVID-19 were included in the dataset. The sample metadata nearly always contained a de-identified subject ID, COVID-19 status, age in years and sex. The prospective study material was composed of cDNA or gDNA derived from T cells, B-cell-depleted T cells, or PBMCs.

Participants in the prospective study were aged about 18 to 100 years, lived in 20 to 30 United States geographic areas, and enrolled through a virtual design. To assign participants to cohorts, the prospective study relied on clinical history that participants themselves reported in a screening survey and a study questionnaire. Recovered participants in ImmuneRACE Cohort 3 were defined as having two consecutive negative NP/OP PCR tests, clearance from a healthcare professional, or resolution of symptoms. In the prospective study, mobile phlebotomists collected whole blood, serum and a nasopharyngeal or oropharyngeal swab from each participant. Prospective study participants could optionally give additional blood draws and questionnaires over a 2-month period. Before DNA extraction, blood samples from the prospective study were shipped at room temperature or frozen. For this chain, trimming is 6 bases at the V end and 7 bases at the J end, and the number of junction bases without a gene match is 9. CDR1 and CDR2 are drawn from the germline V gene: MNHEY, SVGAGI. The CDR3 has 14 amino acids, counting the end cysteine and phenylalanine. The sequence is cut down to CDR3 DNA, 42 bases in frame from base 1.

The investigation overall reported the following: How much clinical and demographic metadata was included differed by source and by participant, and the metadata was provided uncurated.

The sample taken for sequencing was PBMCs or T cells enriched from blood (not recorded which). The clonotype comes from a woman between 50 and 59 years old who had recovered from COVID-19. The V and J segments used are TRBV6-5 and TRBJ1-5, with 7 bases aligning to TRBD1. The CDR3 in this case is CASRDDRVEQPQHF. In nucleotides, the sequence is TGTGCCAGCAGAGACGACAGGGTGGAGCAGCCCCAGCATTTT.